Below, one T cell receptor (beta chain) is given with its context. Its antigen is as yet unknown. These data originate in a study of OX40 agonist ivuxolimab in advanced cancers. Study outcomes and limitations: At 0.1 to 3.0 mg/kg and by week 6, clonal expansion occurred in CD4+ and CD8+ blood T cells.

The CDR3 spans 13 residues. J was trimmed by 5 bases and V by 3 bases; bases with no gene match: 3. Germline CDR1 reads SGHTA; CDR2 reads FQGTGA. Only in-frame clones appear in the TCRdb table, and some are missing; sequencing was by immunoSEQ multiplex PCR. The sample has some 70,000 clones, about four fifths seen once; the top ten hold roughly 2.5%. The sequence came from an adult with an advanced solid tumor such as melanoma, head and neck, liver or kidney cancer. This specimen consisted of CD4+ or CD8+ T cells sorted from blood, obtained in a trial of the OX40 agonist ivuxolimab. V is TRBV7-3 and J is TRBJ2-5; 7 bases align to TRBD1. This chain's CDR3 is CASSLGRGETQYF. The CDR3 DNA reads TGTGCCAGCAGCTTGGGCAGGGGGGAGACCCAGTACTTC.